This TCR beta chain emerged from a study of STAT5B mutations in CD4+ large granular lymphocyte leukemia (dated by TCRdb to the early 2020s). For context, the study as a whole: Among the healthy controls, the CDR3 'QG' motif was associated with a particular HLA allele. Flow cytometry on FACSCanto II or FACSVerse showed that the purified fractions were more than 95% pure among lymphocytes. The study compared the TCRbeta repertoires of patients with CD4+ T-cell large granular lymphocyte leukemia against the TCRbeta repertoires of healthy blood donors.

According to the germline V gene, CDR1 reads SGHAT and CDR2 reads FQNNGV. From the cysteine through the phenylalanine, the CDR3 covers 15 amino acids. The retained sequence is limited to the CDR3, 45 bases, with the frame set at the first base. A distance of 13 bases separates the germline ends of V and J, which lose 1 base and 7 bases respectively. The immunoSEQ assay at survey resolution was applied to genomic DNA for sequencing of TCRbeta rearrangements. The study's own analysis went as follows. In the TCR sequencing data, the lowest productive clonotype frequency that could be detected was 2.59 x 10-5. Analyses included only productive TCRbeta rearrangements, meaning complete and in-frame sequences. Simpson clonality, calculated in the immunoSEQ Analyzer version 3.0, was used as the measure of sample clonality. Clones were categorized by frequency as very rare, small, medium, large (1-20%) or hyperexpanded (>20%). Generation probabilities were estimated with OLGA 1.2.3, V-gene circos plots were generated with VDJtools, specificities were searched for in VDJdb, and CDR3 motifs were identified with GLIPH. TCRdb stores this immuneACCESS table with in-frame sequences only. Part of the clones is absent; in the studies checked, under half of the shortfall reflects unresolved V genes, and no reason is known for the rest. The DNA gave D and trimming, while V, J and clone size come from that table. Recorded for this sample are fewer than 25,000 clones; 70% to 85% of them occurred a single time. Less than 15% of the sample belongs to the ten largest clones.

The healthy control group was made up of approximately 40 blood donors, and the Finnish Red Cross blood service supplied their buffy coats. All TCR-sequenced material derived from peripheral blood: patient blood samples and healthy donor buffy coats. Ficoll-Hypaque gradient centrifugation was used to isolate peripheral blood mononuclear cells. CD4+ cells were purified magnetically from the buffy coats of healthy controls. Genomic DNA was extracted with the Gentra Puregene Cell and Tissue kit and quantified on a Qubit 2.0 fluorometer. With regard to this clone: Which antigen it targets is not known. The sample holds no much larger clone one base away, and base qualities are not on file.

The investigation overall reported the following: Enrichment of TRBV06-family usage was observed among the top patient clones (8/27) relative to healthy controls (2/35). The data were not HLA-matched, and the higher clonality in CD4+ T-LGLL than in CD8+ T-LGLL could be due to the relatively small sample size. Greater clonality appeared to be present in CD4-sorted patient repertoires than in healthy CD4+ repertoires, and the difference was retained after the putative leukemic clones were removed. Main leukemic clonotypes were private to each patient, although roughly 25% appeared at low frequency in other patients' non-leukemic repertoires.

The TCR comes from a human donor in good health. Specimen: CD4+ T cells from blood buffy coats. This chain is built from TRBV11-2 and TRBJ1-4, and possibly TRBD1, on 6 matching bases. The CDR3 loop reads CASSLATGQAEKLFF. The nucleotide sequence reads TGTGCCAGCAGCTTAGCGACAGGTCAGGCTGAAAAACTGTTTTTT.